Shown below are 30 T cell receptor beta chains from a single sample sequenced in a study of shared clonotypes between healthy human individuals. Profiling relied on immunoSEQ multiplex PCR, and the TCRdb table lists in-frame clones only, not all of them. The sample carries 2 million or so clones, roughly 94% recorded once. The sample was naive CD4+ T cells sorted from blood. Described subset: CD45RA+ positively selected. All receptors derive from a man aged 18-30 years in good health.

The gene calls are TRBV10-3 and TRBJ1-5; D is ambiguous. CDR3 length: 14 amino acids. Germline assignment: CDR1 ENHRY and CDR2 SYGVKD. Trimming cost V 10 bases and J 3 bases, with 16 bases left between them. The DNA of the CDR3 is TGTGCCAGCAGCCCCGAAGGACCCAATCAGCCCCAGCATTTT. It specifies CASSPEGPNQPQHF.

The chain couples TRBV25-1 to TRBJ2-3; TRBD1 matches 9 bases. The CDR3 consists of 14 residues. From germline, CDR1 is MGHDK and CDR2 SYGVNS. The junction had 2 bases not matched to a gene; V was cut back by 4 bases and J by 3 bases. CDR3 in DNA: TGTGCCAGCAGTGTAGGACAGGGGACAGATACGCAGTATTTT. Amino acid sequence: CASSVGQGTDTQYF.

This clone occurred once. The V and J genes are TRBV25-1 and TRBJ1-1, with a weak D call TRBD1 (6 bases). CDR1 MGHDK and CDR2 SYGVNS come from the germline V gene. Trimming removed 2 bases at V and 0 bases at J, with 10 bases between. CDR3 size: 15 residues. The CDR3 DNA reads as TGTGCCAGCAGTGAAACCGGGACAATGAACACTGAAGCTTTCTTT. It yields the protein CASSETGTMNTEAFF.

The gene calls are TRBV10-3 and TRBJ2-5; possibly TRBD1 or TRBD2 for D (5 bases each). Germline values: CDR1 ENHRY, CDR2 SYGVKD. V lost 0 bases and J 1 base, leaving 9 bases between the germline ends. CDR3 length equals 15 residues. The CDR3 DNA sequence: TGTGCCATCAGTGAGTCGGGACGGAGCCAAGAGACCCAGTACTTC. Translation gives CAISESGRSQETQYF.

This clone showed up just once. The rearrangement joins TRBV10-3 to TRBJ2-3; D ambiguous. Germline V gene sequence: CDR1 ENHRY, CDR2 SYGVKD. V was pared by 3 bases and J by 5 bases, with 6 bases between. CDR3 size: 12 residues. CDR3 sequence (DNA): TGTGCCATCAGTGACAAGCTAGATACGCAGTATTTT. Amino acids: CAISDKLDTQYF.

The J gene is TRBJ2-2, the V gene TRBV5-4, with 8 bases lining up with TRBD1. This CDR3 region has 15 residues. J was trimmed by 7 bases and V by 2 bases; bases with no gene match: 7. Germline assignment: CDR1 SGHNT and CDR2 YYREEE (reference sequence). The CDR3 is CASSLPGGAGGELFF. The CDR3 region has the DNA TGTGCCAGCAGCTTACCAGGGGGCGCGGGCGGGGAGCTGTTTTTT.

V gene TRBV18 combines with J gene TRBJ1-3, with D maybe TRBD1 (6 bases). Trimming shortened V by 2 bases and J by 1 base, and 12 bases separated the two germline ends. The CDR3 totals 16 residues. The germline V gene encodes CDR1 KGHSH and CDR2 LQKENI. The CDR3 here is CASSPTRDTSGNTIYF. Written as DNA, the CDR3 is TGTGCCAGCTCACCAACCCGGGACACTTCTGGAAACACCATATATTTT.

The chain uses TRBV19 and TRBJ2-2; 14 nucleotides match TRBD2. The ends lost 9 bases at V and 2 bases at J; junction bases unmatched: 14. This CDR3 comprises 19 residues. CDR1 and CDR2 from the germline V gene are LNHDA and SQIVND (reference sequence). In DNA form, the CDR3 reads TGTGCCAGCTGGACAGCCTTCGGGACTAGCGGGAGTAACACCGGGGAGCTGTTTTTT. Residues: CASWTAFGTSGSNTGELFF. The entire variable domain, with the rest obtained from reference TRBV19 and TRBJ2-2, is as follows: DGGITQSPKYLFRKEGQNVTLSCEQNLNHDAMYWYRQDPGQGLRLIYYSQIVNDFQKGDIAEGYSVSREKKESFPLTVTSAQKNPTAFYLCASWTAFGTSGSNTGELFFGEGSRLTVL.

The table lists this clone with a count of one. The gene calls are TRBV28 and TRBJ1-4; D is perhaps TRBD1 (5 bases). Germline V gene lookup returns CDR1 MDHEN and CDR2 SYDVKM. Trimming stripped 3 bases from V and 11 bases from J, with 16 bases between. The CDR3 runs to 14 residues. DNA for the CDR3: TGTGCCAGCAGTTTGCTAGGGGCCCGGGACAAACTGTTTTTT. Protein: CASSLLGARDKLFF.

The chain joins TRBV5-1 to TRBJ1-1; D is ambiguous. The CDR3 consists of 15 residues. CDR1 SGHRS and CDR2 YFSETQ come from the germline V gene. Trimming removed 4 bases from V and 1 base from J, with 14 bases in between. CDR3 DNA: TGCGCCAGCAGCCTGCGTGCGGAGTCGAACACTGAAGCTTTCTTT. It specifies CASSLRAESNTEAFF.

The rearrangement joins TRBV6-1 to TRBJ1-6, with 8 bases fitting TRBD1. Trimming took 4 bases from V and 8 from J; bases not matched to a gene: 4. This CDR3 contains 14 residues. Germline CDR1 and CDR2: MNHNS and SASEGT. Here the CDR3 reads CASSVQQGDSPLHF. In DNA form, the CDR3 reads TGTGCCAGCAGTGTTCAACAGGGGGATTCACCCCTCCACTTT.

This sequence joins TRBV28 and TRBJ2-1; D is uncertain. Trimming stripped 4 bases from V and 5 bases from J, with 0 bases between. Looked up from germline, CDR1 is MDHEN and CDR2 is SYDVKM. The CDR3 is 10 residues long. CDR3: CASSYNEQFF. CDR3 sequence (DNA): TGTGCCAGCAGTTACAATGAGCAGTTCTTC.

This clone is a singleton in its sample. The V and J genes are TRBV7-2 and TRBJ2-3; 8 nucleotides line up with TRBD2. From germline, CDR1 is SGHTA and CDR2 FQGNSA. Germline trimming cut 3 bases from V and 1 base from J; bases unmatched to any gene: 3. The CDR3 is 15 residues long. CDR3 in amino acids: CASSFGGAGTDTQYF. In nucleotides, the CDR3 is TGTGCCAGCAGCTTCGGGGGGGCTGGCACAGATACGCAGTATTTT.

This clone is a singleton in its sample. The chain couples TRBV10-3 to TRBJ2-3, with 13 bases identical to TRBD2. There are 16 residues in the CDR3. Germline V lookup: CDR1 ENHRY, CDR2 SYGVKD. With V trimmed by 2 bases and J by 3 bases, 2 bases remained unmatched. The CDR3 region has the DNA TGTGCCATCAGTGAGACGACTAGCGGGAGGACAGATACGCAGTATTTT. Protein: CAISETTSGRTDTQYF.

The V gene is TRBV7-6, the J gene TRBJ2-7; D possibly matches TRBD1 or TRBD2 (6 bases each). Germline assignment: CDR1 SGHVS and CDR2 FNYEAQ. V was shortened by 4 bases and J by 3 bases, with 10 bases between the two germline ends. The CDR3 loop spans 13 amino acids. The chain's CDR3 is CASSSGGGYEQYF. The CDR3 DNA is TGTGCCAGCAGCTCAGGAGGGGGCTACGAGCAGTACTTC.

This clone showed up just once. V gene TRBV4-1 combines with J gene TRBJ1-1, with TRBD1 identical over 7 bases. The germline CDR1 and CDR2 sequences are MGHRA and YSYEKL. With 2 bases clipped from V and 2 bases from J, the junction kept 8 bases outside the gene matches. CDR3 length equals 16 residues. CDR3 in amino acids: CASSQRDDRVNTEAFF. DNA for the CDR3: TGCGCCAGCAGCCAAAGGGACGACAGGGTAAACACTGAAGCTTTCTTT.

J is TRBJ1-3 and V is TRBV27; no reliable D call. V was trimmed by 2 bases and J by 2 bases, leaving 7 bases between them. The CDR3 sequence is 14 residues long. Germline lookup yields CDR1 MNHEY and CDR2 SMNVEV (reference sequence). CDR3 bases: TGTGCCAGCAGTTTAACCAGTACTGGAAACACCATATATTTT. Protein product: CASSLTSTGNTIYF.

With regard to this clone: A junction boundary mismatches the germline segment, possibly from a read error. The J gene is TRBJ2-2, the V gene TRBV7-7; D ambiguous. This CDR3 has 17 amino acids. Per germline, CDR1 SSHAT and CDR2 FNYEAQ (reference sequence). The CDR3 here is CASSPRPTKTNTGELFF. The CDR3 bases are TGTGCTAGCAGCCCTAGACCAACAAAAACGAACACCGGGGAGCTGTTTTTT.

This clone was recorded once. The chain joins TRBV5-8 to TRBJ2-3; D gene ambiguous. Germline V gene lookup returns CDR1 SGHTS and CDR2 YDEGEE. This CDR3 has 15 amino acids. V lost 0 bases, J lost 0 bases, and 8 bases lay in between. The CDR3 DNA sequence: TGTGCCAGCAGCTTGGCCTTAAGTAGCACAGATACGCAGTATTTT. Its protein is CASSLALSSTDTQYF.

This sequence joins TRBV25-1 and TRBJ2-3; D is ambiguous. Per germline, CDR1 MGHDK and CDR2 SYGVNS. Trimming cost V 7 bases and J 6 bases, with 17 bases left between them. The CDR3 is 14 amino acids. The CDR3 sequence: CASNYGSGLDTQYF. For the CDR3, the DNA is TGTGCCAGCAATTACGGTAGTGGGCTCGATACGCAGTATTTT.

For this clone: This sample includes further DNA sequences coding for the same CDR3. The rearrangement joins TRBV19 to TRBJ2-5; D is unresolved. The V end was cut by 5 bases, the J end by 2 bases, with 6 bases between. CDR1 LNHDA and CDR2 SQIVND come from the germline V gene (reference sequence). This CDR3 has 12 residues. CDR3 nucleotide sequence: TGTGCCAGTAGTGCCCAACAAGAGACCCAGTACTTC. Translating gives CASSAQQETQYF.

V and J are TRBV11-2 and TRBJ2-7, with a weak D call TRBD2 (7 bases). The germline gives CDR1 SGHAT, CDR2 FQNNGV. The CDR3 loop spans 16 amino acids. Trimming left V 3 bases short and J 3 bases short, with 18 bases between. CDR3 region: CASSFFLQGGDYEQYF. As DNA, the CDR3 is TGTGCCAGCAGCTTCTTCCTACAGGGAGGGGACTACGAGCAGTACTTC.

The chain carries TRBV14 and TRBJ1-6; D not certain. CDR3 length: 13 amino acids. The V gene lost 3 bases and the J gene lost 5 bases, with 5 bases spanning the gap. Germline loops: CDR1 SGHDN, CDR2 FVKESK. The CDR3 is CASSQGNNSPLHF. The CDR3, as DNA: TGTGCCAGCAGCCAGGGGAATAATTCACCCCTCCACTTT.

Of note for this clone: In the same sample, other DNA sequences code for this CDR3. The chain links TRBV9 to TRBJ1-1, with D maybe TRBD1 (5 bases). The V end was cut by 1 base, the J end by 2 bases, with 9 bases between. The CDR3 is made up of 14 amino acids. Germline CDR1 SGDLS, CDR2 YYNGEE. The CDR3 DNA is TGTGCCAGCAGCGTATCCCAGGGCAACACTGAAGCTTTCTTT. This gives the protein CASSVSQGNTEAFF.

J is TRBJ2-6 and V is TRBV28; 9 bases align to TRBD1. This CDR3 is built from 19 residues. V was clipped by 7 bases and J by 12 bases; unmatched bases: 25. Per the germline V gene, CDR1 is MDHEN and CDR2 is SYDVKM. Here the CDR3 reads CASTQEGSGQGLPWGVLTF. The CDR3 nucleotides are TGTGCCAGCACTCAAGAGGGGTCGGGACAGGGCCTCCCCTGGGGCGTCCTGACTTTC.

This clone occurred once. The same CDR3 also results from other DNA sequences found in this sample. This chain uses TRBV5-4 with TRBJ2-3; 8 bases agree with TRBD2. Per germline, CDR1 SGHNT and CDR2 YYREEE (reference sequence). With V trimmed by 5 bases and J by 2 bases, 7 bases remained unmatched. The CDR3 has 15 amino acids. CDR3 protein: CASRLTSGYTDTQYF. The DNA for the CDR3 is TGTGCCAGCAGACTAACTAGCGGATACACAGATACGCAGTATTTT.

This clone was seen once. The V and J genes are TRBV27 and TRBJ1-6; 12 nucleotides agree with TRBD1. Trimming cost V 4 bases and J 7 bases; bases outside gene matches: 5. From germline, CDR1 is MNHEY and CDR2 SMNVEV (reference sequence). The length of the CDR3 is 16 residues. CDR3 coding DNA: TGTGCCAGCAGTTCCGGGACAGGGGGCCTGAATTCACCCCTCCACTTT. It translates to CASSSGTGGLNSPLHF.

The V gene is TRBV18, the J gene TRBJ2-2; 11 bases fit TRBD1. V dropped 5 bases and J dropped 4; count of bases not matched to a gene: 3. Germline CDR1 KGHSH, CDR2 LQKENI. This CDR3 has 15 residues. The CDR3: CASSADRGLTGELFF. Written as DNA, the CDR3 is TGTGCCAGCTCAGCGGACAGGGGGCTCACCGGGGAGCTGTTTTTT.

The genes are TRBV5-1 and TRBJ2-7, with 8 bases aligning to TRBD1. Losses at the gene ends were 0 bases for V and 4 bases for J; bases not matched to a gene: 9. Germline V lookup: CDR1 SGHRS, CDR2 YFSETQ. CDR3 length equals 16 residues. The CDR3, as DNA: TGCGCCAGCAGCTTGGCCGTGGCAGGGGGCCCATACGAGCAGTACTTC. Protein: CASSLAVAGGPYEQYF. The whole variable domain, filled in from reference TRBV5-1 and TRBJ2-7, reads KAGVTQTPRYLIKTRGQQVTLSCSPISGHRSVSWYQQTPGQGLQFLFEYFSETQRNKGNFPGRFSGRQFSNSRSEMNVSTLELGDSALYLCASSLAVAGGPYEQYFGPGTRLTVT.

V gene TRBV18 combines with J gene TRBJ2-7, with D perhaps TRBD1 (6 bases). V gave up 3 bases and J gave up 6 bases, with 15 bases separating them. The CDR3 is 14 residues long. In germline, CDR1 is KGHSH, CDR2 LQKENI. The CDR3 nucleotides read TGTGCCAGCTCACCGTACAACAGGGATGCCGAGCAGTACTTC. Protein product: CASSPYNRDAEQYF.